This T cell receptor beta chain was captured in a study of blood T cell repertoires in COVID-19 (dated by TCRdb to the early 2020s). Background on the whole study: Collaborator samples came from the United States, Italy and Spain and covered acute and convalescent phases of COVID-19. The dataset comprised deeply sampled blood TCRbeta repertoires from subjects exposed to, actively infected with, or recovered from COVID-19. The samples were drawn from the first 160 participants of the ongoing ImmuneRACE study and from 1,254 subjects provided by 6 global collaborators. The prospective study material was composed of cDNA or gDNA derived from T cells, B-cell-depleted T cells, or PBMCs. Where available, HLA class I and class II types were taken from metadata supplied by the sample provider and were not determined by assay-based typing. A freely available public database, intended as a resource for researchers studying the immune response to SARS-CoV-2, is where the repertoires were released. A de-identified subject ID, COVID-19 status, age in years and sex were almost always included in the sample metadata.

Each collaborating institution followed its own protocols to collect whole blood in K2EDTA tubes. Collaborator samples were shipped for TCRbeta analysis as frozen whole blood, isolated PBMCs, or DNA extracted from either sample type. On the study overall, not on this receptor specifically: How much clinical and demographic metadata was included differed by source and by participant, and the metadata was provided uncurated.

Turning to this clone: There is no known antigen for this receptor. There are no base qualities to consult, and no much larger clone falls within one base.

The immunoSEQ Assay, a bias-controlled multiplex PCR, was used to amplify TCRbeta CDR3 regions from genomic DNA. The published analysis was carried out like this. The number of nucleated cells in each sample was estimated from the amplification of reference gene primers within the assay. To quantify the absolute abundance of each unique TCRbeta CDR3 rearrangement, sequence reads were collapsed and filtered. For each sample, productive Simpson clonality was calculated as the square root of Simpson's diversity index over productive rearrangements. Drawn from immuneACCESS, this table holds only the in-frame rearrangements with V and J called that TCRdb kept. Clones are partly lost; checked studies trace under half to an unresolved V gene and leave the rest unexplained. V, J and clone size are taken as reported in that table, and D and trimming were inferred from the DNA itself. For this sample there are some 50,000 clones; 80% to 90% appear just once. The ten largest clones capture 2.5% to 3% of the sample.

The CDR3 runs 15 amino acids, cysteine and phenylalanine included. This entry keeps only the CDR3 DNA: 45 bases, framed from base 1. Relative to germline, V is 3 bases shorter and J is 5 bases shorter, with 17 bases between their ends. The germline V gene yields SGHRS for CDR1 and YFSETQ for CDR2. The chain couples TRBV5-1 to TRBJ2-5; 5 matching bases give a weak D call of TRBD1. The sequence was collected from a man older than 75 with acute or convalescent COVID-19. Sequenced sample: peripheral blood. The sequenced DNA is TGCGCCAGCAGCTCCCTAGGGGCGCCAGAGGAGACCCAGTACTTC. The resulting protein is CASSSLGAPEETQYF.